The 4 T cell receptor beta chains presented below share a single source sample, sequenced in a study of T cells in Graves' hyperthyroidism and ophthalmopathy. RNA transcripts served as the template for amplifying TCR beta CDR3 regions. The TCR CDR3 first-round RT-PCR relied on the HTBI primer set. TCRdb itself ran the multiplex PCR reads through MiXCR, one entry per CDR3 protein. This table has 490,000 or so distinct CDR3 sequences, 20% appearing once. Specimen: blood. The receptors originated from a man in his forties with Graves' ophthalmopathy.

This clonotype has at least ten counts. The CDR3 DNA reads as TGTGCCAGCAGTTTGGGAACAGGTGGATCACCCCTCCACTTT. This gives the protein CASSLGTGGSPLHF. The chain is built from TRBV12-3 or TRBV12-4 and TRBJ1-6; weak D call: TRBD1 (5 bases). This CDR3 has 14 residues. V gave up 3 bases and J gave up 10 bases, with 13 bases separating them.

The rearrangement uses TRBV14 and TRBJ2-7; 8 bases are shared with TRBD1. Germline CDR1 reads SGHDN; CDR2 reads FVKESK. The CDR3 extends over 17 amino acids. V gave up 4 bases and J gave up 6 bases; unmatched junction bases: 17. CDR3 DNA sequence: TGTGCCAGCAGCCCTCTCCGGAGTATGGCAGGGGGCTTCGAGCAGTACTTC. Its protein is CASSPLRSMAGGFEQYF.

J is TRBJ1-3 and V is TRBV27; the D gene is possibly TRBD1 (5 bases). The CDR3 spans 14 residues. Germline V CDR1 and CDR2: MNHEY, SMNVEV (reference sequence). V lost 8 bases and J 0 bases, leaving 11 bases between the germline ends. The CDR3 bases are TGTGCCAGCGGAACAGGACACTCTGGAAACACCATATATTTT. It codes for CASGTGHSGNTIYF.

This clonotype turned up a few times. The chain links TRBV6-1 to TRBJ1-5, with TRBD1 identical over 8 bases. Germline V gene data show CDR1 as MNHNS and CDR2 as SASEGT. V shed 4 bases and J 5 bases; nucleotides not matched to a gene: 1. The CDR3 covers 13 residues. The CDR3 nucleotides read TGTGCCAGCAGTGGACAGGGGCATCAGCCCCAGCATTTT. Protein product: CASSGQGHQPQHF.